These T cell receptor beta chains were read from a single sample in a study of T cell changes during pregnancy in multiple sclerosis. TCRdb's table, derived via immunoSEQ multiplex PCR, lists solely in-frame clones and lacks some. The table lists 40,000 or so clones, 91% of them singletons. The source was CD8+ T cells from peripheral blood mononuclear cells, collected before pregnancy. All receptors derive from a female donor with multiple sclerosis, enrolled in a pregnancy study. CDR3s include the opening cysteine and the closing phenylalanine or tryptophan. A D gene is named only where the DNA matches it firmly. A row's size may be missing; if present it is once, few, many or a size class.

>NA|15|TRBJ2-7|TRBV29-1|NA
TGCAGCGTAGTTGCCTCTAACAGTATAACCTACGAGCAGTACTTC
CSVVASNSITYEQYF
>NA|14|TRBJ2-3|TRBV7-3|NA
TGTGCCAGCAGCTCTAGCTTTGATACAGATACGCAGTATTTT
CASSSSFDTDTQYF
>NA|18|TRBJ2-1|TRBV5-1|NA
TGCGCCAGCAGCCCGGCCGATCCTTTAGCCCTGCTCTACAATGAGCAGTTCTTC
CASSPADPLALLYNEQFF
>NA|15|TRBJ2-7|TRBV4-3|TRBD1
TGCGCCAGCAGCTTGCGGACAGGGGCTTTCTACGAGCAGTACTTC
CASSLRTGAFYEQYF
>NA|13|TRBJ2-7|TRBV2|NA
TGTGCCAGCAACAGTGAGGACTCCCACGAGCAGTACTTC
CASNSEDSHEQYF
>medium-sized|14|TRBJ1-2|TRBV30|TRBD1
TGTGCCTGGAGTTGGACAGGGGGCGTAATCAGCTACACCTTC
CAWSWTGGVISYTF
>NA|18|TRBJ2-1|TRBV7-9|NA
TGTGCCAGCAGCTTTCCCGTGGCGGGCAAGAGCTCCTACAATGAGCAGTTCTTC
CASSFPVAGKSSYNEQFF
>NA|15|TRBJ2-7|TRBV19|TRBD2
TGTGCCAGTAGTAACGGACTAGCGGGATACTACGAGCAGTACTTC
CASSNGLAGYYEQYF
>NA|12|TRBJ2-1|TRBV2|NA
TGTGCCAGCAGGGGCAGGGTAAATGAGCAGTTCTTC
CASRGRVNEQFF
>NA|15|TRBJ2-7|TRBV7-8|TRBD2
TGTGCCAGCAGCTTAAACCCACTAGCGGGAGACGAGCAGTACTTC
CASSLNPLAGDEQYF
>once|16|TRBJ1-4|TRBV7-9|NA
TGTGCCAGCAGCCCACGCAGGGAAGCAACTAATGAAAAACTGTTTTTT
CASSPRREATNEKLFF
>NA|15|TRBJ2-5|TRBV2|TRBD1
TGTGCCAGCGGGACTTCCGGGACAGGGAGGGAGACCCAGTACTTC
CASGTSGTGRETQYF
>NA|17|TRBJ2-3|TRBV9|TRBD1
TGTGCCAGCAGCACCCGACAGGGGCCACCCAGCACAGATACGCAGTATTTT
CASSTRQGPPSTDTQYF
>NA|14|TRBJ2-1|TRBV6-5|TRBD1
TGTGCCAGCAGCTACGGACAGGGGGCTGTTGAGCAGTTCTTC
CASSYGQGAVEQFF
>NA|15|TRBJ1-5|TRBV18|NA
TGTGCCAGCTCACCAGACCCGGGAAACGTCCAGCCCCAGCATTTT
CASSPDPGNVQPQHF
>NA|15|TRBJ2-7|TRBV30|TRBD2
TGTGCCTGGAGTCAATGGACTAGCGGCGCCTACGAGCAGTACTTC
CAWSQWTSGAYEQYF
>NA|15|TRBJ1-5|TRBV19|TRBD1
TGTGCCAGTGAATTAGGGGGCCTCAGCAATCAGCCCCAGCATTTT
CASELGGLSNQPQHF
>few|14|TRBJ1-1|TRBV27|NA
TGTGCCAGCAGTATGGGACTGGGGAACACTGAAGCTTTCTTT
CASSMGLGNTEAFF
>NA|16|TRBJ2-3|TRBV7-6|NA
TGTGCCAGCAGCTTGTTCACTAGGGCCGCCAGAGATACGCAGTATTTT
CASSLFTRAARDTQYF
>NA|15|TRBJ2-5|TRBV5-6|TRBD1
TGTGCCAGCAGCTTCCGGGACAGCAAACAAGAGACCCAGTACTTC
CASSFRDSKQETQYF
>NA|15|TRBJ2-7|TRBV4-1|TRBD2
TGCGCCAGCAGCCAGATCGGACTAGCGAAGGGCGAGCAGTACTTC
CASSQIGLAKGEQYF
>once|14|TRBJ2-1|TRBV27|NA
TGTGCCAGCTCGCGGGTAGGAGGGCCTGGTGAGCAGTTCTTC
CASSRVGGPGEQFF
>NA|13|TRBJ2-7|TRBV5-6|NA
TGTGCCAGCAGTCTCGGGTCAACCTACGAGCAGTACTTC
CASSLGSTYEQYF